This T cell receptor beta chain was sequenced during a study of blood T cell repertoires in COVID-19. Study-wide context: The origin of the acute and convalescent COVID-19 samples was the United States, Italy and Spain. Sources were T cells, B-cell-depleted T cells, or PBMCs; the material itself was cDNA or gDNA.

Study processing details: Amplification of reference gene primers provided the estimated nucleated cell counts. Assay: immunoSEQ multiplex PCR; the TCRdb copy retains only in-frame clones and omits some. V and J calls plus clone size are reproduced from that table; the DNA served to infer D and trimming. The sample has some 130,000 clones, 85% to 90% seen once. Trimming removed 5 bases from V and 1 base from J; junction bases left unmatched: 6. CDR1 and CDR2 (germline): LNHDA, SQIVND (reference sequence). The CDR3 contains 15 residues. The chain has TRBV19 and TRBJ1-1; TRBD1 matches 8 bases. Sequences were obtained from peripheral blood. The sequence was obtained from a man aged 65 to 79 with active COVID-19. CDR3 in DNA: TGTGCCAGTAGTTTGACAGGGGTCGGGAACACTGAAGCTTTCTTT. Its translation: CASSLTGVGNTEAFF.